This T cell receptor (beta chain) derives from a study of hypomethylating agent response in myelodysplastic syndrome. Overall study: The myelodysplastic syndrome patients comprised 9 men and a couple of women.

This table comes from immunoSEQ multiplex PCR, and its TCRdb copy is limited to in-frame clones, with some not included. This sample yields 900 to 1,100 clones, of which about 81% are seen a single time; under 20% belongs to the top ten. Germline-derived CDR1 and CDR2 are SGHTA and FQGNSA. CDR3 length: 18 amino acids. The germline V and J ends were trimmed by 2 bases and 4 bases, with 21 bases remaining between them. This clone was detected only once. The chain is built from TRBV7-2 and TRBJ1-5; no firm D call. The source of this sequence is a human donor with myelodysplastic syndrome. Sequences were derived from bone marrow, sampled before or after starting hypomethylating agent treatment for myelodysplastic syndrome (not recorded which). The CDR3 nucleotides read TGTGCCAGCAGCTTATGGTTCGGTGGAGAAGGCTATAATCAGCCCCAGCATTTT. This codes for CASSLWFGGEGYNQPQHF.